The entry that follows covers one T cell receptor (beta chain) sequence. Its antigen is not known. Sequencing used immunoSEQ multiplex PCR; TCRdb keeps in-frame clones, though not all of them. Of 95,000 to 110,000 clones listed, around 90% are singletons. These data belong to a study of T cell responses to AZD1222 COVID-19 vaccine. Study-level results: Following two doses of AZD1222, Spike-specific TCR breadth and depth rose. Sampled repertoires all dated from after the peak T cell response. Donors in the cohort were predominantly white British and more often female, and clonal diversity was possibly underestimated.

Sequencing was performed on peripheral blood, taken on day 0 of AZD1222 vaccination. The TCR was taken from an adult in good health.

In DNA form, the CDR3 reads TGTGCCAGCAGCTTGCGGTCGGCGGGTGGAAACACCATATATTTT. This encodes CASSLRSAGGNTIYF. The chain combines TRBV5-6 with TRBJ1-3; D unresolved. Germline V CDR1 and CDR2: SGHDT, YYEEEE. Trimming took off 1 base at V and 3 bases at J, with 11 bases between the two ends. The length of the CDR3 is 15 residues.